This entry concerns a single T cell receptor (beta chain). Its antigen remains unidentified. Primers: 60 Vbeta forward and 13 Jbeta reverse. Authors' methods: It was a later analysis that counted tens of millions of unique TCR beta chains, of which 9.5 million to 14 million were shared. The data were produced by immunoSEQ multiplex PCR, yet TCRdb's version contains in-frame clones alone and is incomplete. V, J and clone size derive from that table, while D and trimming were established from the DNA sequence. The sample has over 130,000 clones, roughly 79% seen once. These data come from a study of cytomegalovirus exposure and HLA in healthy donors. The study's findings and limits: Presence/absence analyses assumed roughly uniform sequencing depth across donors, which may not hold. For most TCR beta V segments, an earlier analysis put the productive rate at about 87% or about 30% of the time.

Trimming at V came to 2 bases and at J to 3 bases, leaving 5 bases not matched to a gene. Germline assignment: CDR1 SGHDT and CDR2 YYEEEE. This CDR3 is 16 amino acids long. This clonotype was sampled from a man aged 25 to 40 in good health and CMV-seropositive. The chain uses TRBV5-6 and TRBJ2-2; 9 bases match TRBD1. The sequenced sample consisted of PBMCs. The CDR3 DNA is TGTGCCAGCAGCTTACTGGGACAGGGTGACACCGGGGAGCTGTTTTTT. Protein product: CASSLLGQGDTGELFF.